The T cell receptor (beta chain) described here comes from a study of OX40 agonist ivuxolimab in advanced cancers. At the level of the study: The eligibility criteria allowed prior anti-PD-1, anti-PD-L1 or anti-CTLA-4 therapy, and roughly 39% had some. Regarding the study as a whole: Low clonal expansion, among the lowest seen, marked partial responders at 0.1-3.0 mg/kg. Researchers report that CD8+ T cells had, on average, more expanded clones than CD4+.

As to this clone: Its antigen is unidentified.

Clones were sequenced by immunoSEQ multiplex PCR, and TCRdb holds only the in-frame ones, with some missing. The sample shows some 95,000 clones, about 85% of them seen only once. CDR3 length equals 14 residues. Germline values: CDR1 SGHAT, CDR2 FQNNGV. The sample consisted of CD4+ or CD8+ T cells sorted from blood, taken in a trial of the OX40 agonist ivuxolimab. This clonotype was sampled from an adult with an advanced solid tumor such as melanoma, head and neck, liver or kidney cancer. V usage is TRBV11-2 and J usage is TRBJ2-5, with D possibly matching TRBD1 (6 bases). The J call may be faulty, since TRBJ2-7 better matches the DNA end. CDR3 bases: TGTGCCAGCAGCTGGGGGCGGACAAGCTACGAGCAGTACTTC. Translation: CASSWGRTSYEQYF.